The source of this T cell receptor (beta chain) is a study of blood T cells in healthy people across ages. It was with a sample-barcoded 5' primer and a J-beta primer mix that a second PCR of roughly 7 to 12 cycles was run. TCRdb re-called the 5' RACE reads through MiXCR, storing one row per CDR3 protein. Here the sample spans approximately 1,700,000 distinct CDR3 sequences, more than 35% being singletons. This CDR3 region has 14 residues. Germline loops: CDR1 MNHEY, CDR2 SVGEGT. The ends were cut back, 3 bases at V and 3 bases at J, with 9 bases in the middle. The material sequenced was blood. The rearrangement uses TRBV6-2 or TRBV6-3 and TRBJ1-5; D call uncertain. The receptor was derived from a human donor in good health. The CDR3 nucleotides read TGTGCCAGCAGTTATGAAACAGACAATCAGCCCCAGCATTTT. Its protein product is CASSYETDNQPQHF.